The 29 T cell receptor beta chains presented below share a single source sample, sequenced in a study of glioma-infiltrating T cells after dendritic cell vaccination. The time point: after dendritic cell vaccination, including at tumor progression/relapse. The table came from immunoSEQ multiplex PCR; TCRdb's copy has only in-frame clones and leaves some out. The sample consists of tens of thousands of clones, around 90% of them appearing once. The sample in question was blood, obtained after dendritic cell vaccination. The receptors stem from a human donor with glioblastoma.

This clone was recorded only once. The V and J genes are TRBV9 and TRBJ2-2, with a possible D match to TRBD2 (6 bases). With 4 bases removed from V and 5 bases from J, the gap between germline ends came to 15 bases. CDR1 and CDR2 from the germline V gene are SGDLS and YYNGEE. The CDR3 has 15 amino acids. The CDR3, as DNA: TGTGCCAGCAGCACGCGGCGGGGTGAGACCGGGGAGCTGTTTTTT. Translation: CASSTRRGETGELFF. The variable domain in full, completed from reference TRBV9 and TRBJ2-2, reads DSGVTQTPKHLITATGQRVTLRCSPRSGDLSVYWYQQSLDQGLQFLIQYYNGEERAKGNILERFSAQQFPDLHSELNLSSLELGDSALYFCASSTRRGETGELFFGEGSRLTVL.

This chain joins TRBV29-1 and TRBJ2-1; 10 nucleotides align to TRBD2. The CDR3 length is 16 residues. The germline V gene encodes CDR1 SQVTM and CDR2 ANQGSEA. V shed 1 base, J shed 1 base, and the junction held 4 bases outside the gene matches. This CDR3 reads CSVEGELAGSYNEQFF. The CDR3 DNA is TGCAGCGTTGAAGGGGAACTAGCGGGATCCTACAATGAGCAGTTCTTC.

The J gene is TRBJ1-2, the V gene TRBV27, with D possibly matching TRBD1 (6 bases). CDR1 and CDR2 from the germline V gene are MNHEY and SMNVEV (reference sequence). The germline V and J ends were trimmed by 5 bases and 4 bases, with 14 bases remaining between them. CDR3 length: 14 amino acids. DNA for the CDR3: TGTGCCAGCAGTATCACAGGGACCAGCTATGGCTACACCTTC. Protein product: CASSITGTSYGYTF.

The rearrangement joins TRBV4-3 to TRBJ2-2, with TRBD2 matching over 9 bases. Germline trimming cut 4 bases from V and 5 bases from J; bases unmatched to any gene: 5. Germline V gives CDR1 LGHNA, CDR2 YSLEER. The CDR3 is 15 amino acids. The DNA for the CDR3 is TGCGCCAGCAGCCCCGCTAGCGGGGTTACCGGGGAGCTGTTTTTT. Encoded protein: CASSPASGVTGELFF.

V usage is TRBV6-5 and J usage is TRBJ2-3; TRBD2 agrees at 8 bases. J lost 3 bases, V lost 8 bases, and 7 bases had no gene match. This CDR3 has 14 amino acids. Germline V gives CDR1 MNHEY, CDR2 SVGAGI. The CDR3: CASGRGGPTDTQYF. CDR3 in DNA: TGTGCCAGCGGACGGGGGGGCCCGACAGATACGCAGTATTTT.

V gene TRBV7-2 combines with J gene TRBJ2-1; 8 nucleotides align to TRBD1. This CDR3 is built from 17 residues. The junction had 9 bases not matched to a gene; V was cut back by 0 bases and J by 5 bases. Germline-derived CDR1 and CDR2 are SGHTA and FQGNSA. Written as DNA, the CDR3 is TGTGCCAGCAGCTTAGCCTTCGGGACAGGTGGAGACAATGAGCAGTTCTTC. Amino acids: CASSLAFGTGGDNEQFF.

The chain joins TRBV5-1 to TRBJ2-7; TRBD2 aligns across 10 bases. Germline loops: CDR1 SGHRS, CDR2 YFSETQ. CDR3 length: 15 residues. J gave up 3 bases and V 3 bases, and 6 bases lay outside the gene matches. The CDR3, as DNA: TGCGCCAGCAGCTCTGGGACTAGCGCACTCTACGAGCAGTACTTC. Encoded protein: CASSSGTSALYEQYF.

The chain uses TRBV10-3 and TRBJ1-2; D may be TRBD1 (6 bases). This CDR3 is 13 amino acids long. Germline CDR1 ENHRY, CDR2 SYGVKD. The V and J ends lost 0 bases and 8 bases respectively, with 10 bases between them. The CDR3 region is CAISESRGFGYTF. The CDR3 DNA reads TGTGCCATCAGTGAGTCCAGGGGTTTCGGCTACACCTTC.

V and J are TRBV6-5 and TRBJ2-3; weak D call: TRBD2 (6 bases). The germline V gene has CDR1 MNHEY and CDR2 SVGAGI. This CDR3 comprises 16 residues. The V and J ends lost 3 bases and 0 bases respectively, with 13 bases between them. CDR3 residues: CASSYGAGRSTDTQYF. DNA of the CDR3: TGTGCCAGCAGTTATGGCGCGGGGCGTAGCACAGATACGCAGTATTTT.

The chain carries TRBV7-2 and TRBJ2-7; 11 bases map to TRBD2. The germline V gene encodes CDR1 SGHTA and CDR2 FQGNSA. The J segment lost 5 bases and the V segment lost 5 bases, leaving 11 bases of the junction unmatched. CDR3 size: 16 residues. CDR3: CASSRTSGSGLNEQYF. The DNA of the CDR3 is TGTGCCAGCAGCCGTACTAGCGGGAGTGGCCTCAACGAGCAGTACTTC.

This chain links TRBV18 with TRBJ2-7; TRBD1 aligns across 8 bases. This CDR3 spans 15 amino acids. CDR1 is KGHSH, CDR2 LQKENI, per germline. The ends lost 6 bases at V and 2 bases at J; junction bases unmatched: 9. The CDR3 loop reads CASSPGQGDTYEQYF. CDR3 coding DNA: TGTGCCAGCTCGCCCGGACAGGGTGACACCTACGAGCAGTACTTC.

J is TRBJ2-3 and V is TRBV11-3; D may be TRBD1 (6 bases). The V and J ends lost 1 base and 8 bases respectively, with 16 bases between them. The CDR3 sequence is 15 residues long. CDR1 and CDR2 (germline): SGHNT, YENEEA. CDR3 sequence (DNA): TGTGCCAGCAGCTTAGGAGGGACATGGGGTAGTACGCAGTATTTT. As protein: CASSLGGTWGSTQYF.

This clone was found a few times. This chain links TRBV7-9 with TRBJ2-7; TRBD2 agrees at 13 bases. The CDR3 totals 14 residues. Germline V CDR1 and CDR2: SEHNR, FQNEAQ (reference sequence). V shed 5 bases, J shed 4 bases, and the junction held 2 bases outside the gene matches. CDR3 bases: TGTGCCAGCAGCCAGGGACTAGCGGGGTACGAGCAGTACTTC. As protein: CASSQGLAGYEQYF.

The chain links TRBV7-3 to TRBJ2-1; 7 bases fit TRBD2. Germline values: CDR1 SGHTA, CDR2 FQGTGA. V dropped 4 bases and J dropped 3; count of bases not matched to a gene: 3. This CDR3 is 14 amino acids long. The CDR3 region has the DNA TGTGCCAGCAGCTCTGGACTAGACTACAATGAGCAGTTCTTC. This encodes CASSSGLDYNEQFF.

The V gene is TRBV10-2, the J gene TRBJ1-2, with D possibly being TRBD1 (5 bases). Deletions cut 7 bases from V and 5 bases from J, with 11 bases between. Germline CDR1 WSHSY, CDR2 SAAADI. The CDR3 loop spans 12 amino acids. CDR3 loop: CASTDTSYGYTF. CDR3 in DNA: TGCGCCAGCACGGACACCTCGTATGGCTACACCTTC.

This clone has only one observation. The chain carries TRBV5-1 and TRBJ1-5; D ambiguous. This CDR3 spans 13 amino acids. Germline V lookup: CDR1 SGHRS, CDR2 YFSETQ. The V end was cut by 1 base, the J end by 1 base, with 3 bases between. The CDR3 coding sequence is TGCGCCAGCAGCTTGTCGAGCAATCAGCCCCAGCATTTT. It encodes CASSLSSNQPQHF. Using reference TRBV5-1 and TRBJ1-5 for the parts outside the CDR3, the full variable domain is KAGVTQTPRYLIKTRGQQVTLSCSPISGHRSVSWYQQTPGQGLQFLFEYFSETQRNKGNFPGRFSGRQFSNSRSEMNVSTLELGDSALYLCASSLSSNQPQHFGDGTRLSIL.

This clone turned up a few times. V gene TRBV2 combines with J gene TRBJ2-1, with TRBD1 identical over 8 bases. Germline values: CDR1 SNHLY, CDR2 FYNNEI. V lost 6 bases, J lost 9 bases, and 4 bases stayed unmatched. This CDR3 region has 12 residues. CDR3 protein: CASRGTGTEQFF. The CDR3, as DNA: TGTGCCAGCAGGGGGACAGGCACTGAGCAGTTCTTC.

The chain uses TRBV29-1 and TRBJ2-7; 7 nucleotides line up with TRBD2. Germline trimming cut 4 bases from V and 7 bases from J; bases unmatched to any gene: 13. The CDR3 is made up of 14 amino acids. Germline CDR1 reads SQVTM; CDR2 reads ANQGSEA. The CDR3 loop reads CSVGGGTFGREQYF. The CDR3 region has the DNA TGCAGCGTTGGGGGCGGGACTTTCGGGAGGGAGCAGTACTTC.

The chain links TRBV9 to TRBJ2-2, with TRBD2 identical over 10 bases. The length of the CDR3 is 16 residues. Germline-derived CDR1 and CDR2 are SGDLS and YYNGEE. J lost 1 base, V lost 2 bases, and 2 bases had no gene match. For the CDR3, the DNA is TGTGCCAGCAGCGTCATAGCGGGGGGGAACACCGGGGAGCTGTTTTTT. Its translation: CASSVIAGGNTGELFF.

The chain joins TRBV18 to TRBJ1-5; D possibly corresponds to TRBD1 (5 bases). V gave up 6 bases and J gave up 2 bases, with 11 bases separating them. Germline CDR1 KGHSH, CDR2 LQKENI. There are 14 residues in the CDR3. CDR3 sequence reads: CASSGGGGNQPQHF. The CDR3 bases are TGTGCCAGCTCCGGGGGGGGTGGCAATCAGCCCCAGCATTTT.

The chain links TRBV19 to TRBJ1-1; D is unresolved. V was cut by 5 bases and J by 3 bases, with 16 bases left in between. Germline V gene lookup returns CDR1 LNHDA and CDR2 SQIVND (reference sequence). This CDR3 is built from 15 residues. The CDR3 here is CASSARGKGDTEAFF. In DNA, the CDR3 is TGTGCCAGTAGTGCCCGCGGGAAGGGTGACACTGAAGCTTTCTTT.

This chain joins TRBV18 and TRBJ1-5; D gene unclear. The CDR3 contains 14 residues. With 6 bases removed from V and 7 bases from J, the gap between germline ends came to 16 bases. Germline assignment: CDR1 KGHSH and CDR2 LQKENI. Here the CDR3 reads CASSTSELTQPQHF. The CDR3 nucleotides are TGTGCCAGCTCCACAAGCGAGTTAACGCAGCCCCAGCATTTT.

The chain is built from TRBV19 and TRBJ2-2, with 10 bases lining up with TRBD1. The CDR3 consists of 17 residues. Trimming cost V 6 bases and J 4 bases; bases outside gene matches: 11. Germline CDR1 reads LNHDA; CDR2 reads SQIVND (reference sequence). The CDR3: CASSTGTGARGTGELFF. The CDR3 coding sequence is TGTGCCAGTAGCACCGGGACAGGGGCGCGGGGCACCGGGGAGCTGTTTTTT. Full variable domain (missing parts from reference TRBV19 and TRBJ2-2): DGGITQSPKYLFRKEGQNVTLSCEQNLNHDAMYWYRQDPGQGLRLIYYSQIVNDFQKGDIAEGYSVSREKKESFPLTVTSAQKNPTAFYLCASSTGTGARGTGELFFGEGSRLTVL.

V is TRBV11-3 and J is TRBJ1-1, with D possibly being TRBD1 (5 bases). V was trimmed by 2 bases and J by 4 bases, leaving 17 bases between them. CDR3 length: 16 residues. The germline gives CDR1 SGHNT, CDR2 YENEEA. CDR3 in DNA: TGTGCCAGCAGCTTAAGCTACGGCAGGGCCCCCACTGAAGCTTTCTTT. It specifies CASSLSYGRAPTEAFF. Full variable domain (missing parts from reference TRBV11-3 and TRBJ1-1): EAGVVQSPRYKIIEKKQPVAFWCNPISGHNTLYWYLQNLGQGPELLIRYENEEAVDDSQLPKDRFSAERLKGVDSTLKIQPAELGDSAVYLCASSLSYGRAPTEAFFGQGTRLTVV.

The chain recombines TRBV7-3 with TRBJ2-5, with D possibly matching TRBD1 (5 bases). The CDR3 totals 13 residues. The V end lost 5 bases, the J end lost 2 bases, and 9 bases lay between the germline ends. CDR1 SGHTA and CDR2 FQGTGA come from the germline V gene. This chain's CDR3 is CASSQGNQETQYF. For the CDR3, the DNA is TGTGCCAGCAGCCAGGGTAATCAAGAGACCCAGTACTTC.

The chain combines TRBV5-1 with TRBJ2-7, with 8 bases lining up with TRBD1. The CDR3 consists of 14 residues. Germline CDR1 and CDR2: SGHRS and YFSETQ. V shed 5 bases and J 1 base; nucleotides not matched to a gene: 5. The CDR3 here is CASRTGTGSYEQYF. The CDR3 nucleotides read TGCGCCAGCAGAACCGGGACAGGATCCTACGAGCAGTACTTC.

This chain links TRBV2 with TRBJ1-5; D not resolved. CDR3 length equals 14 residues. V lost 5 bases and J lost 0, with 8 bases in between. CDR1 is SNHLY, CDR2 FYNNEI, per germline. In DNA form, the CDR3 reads TGTGCCAGCAGTAAACAAAATAGCAATCAGCCCCAGCATTTT. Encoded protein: CASSKQNSNQPQHF. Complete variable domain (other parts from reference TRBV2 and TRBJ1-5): EPEVTQTPSHQVTQMGQEVILRCVPISNHLYFYWYRQILGQKVEFLVSFYNNEISEKSEIFDDQFSVERPDGSNFTLKIRSTKLEDSAMYFCASSKQNSNQPQHFGDGTRLSIL.

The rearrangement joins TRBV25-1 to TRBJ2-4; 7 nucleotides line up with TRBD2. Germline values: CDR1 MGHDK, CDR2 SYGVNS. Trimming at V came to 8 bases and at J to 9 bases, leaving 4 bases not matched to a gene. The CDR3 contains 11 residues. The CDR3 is CASRVAGIQYF. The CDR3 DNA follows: TGTGCCAGCCGAGTAGCGGGCATTCAGTACTTC. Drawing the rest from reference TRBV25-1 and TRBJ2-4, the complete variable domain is EADIYQTPRYLVIGTGKKITLECSQTMGHDKMYWYQQDPGMELHLIHYSYGVNSTEKGDLSSESTVSRIRTEHFPLTLESARPSHTSQYLCASRVAGIQYFGAGTRLSVL.

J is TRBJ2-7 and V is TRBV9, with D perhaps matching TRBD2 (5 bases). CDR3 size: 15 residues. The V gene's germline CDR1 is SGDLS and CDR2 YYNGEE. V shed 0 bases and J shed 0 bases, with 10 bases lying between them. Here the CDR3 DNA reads TGTGCCAGCAGCGTAGGTAGCGCTAGCTCCTACGAGCAGTACTTC. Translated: CASSVGSASSYEQYF.